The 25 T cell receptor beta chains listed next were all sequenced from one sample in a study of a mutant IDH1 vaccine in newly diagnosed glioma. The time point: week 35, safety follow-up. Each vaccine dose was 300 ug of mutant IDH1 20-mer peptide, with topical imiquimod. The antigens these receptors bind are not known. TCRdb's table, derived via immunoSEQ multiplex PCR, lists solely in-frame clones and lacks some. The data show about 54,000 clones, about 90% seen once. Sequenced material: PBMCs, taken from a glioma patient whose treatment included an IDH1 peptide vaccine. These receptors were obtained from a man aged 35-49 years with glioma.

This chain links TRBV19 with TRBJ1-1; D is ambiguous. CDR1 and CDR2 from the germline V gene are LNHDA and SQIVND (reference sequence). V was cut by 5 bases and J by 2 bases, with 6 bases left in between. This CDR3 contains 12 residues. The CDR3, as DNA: TGTGCCAGTAGTGGGTATAACACTGAAGCTTTCTTT. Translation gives CASSGYNTEAFF.

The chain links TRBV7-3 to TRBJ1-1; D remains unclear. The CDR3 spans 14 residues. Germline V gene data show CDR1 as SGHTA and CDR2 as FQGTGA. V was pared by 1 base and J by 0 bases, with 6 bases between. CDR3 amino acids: CASSLRRVNTEAFF. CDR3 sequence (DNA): TGTGCCAGCAGCTTAAGGAGGGTGAACACTGAAGCTTTCTTT.

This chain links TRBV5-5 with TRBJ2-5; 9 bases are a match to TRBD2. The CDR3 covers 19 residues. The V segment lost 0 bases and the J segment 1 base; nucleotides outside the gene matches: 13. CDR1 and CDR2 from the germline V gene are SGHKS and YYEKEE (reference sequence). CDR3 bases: TGTGCCAGCAGCTTGGTTCTAGCGGGGTCTATGGGGGCCCAAGAGACCCAGTACTTC. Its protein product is CASSLVLAGSMGAQETQYF.

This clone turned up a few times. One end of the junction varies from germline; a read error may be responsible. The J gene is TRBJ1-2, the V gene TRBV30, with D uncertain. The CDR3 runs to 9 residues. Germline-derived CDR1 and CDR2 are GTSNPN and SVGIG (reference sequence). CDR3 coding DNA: TGTGCCTGGAGTGAAGGTACTCTCTTC. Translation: CAWSEGTLF.

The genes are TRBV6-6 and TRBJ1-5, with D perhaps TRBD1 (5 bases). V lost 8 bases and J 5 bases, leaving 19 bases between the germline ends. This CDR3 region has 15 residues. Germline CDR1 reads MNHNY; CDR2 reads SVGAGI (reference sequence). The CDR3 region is CASGPFMGPDQPQHF. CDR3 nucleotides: TGTGCCAGCGGACCATTCATGGGGCCCGATCAGCCCCAGCATTTT.

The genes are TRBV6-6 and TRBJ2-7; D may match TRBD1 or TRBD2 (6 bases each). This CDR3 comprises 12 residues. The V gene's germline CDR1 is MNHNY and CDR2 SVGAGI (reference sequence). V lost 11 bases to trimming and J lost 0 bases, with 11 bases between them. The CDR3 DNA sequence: TGTGCCGGGGGGCCGAGCTCCTACGAGCAGTACTTC. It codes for CAGGPSSYEQYF.

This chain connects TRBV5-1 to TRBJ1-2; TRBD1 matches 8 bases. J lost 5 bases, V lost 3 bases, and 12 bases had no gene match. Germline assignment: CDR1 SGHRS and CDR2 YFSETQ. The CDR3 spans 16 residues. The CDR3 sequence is CASSSDRAMSGYGYTF. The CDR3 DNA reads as TGCGCCAGCAGCTCGGACAGGGCAATGTCAGGATATGGCTACACCTTC.

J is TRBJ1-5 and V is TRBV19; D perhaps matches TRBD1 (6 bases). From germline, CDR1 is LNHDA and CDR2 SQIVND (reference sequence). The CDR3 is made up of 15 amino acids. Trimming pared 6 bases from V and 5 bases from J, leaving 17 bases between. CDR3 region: CASSTIEGGYQPQHF. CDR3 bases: TGTGCCAGTAGCACCATCGAAGGGGGTTATCAGCCCCAGCATTTT.

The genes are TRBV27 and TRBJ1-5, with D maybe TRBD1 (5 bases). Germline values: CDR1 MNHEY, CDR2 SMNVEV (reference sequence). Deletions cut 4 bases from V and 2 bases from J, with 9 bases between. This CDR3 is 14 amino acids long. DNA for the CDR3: TGTGCCAGCAGTTGGGGGGTCCGCAATCAGCCCCAGCATTTT. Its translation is CASSWGVRNQPQHF.

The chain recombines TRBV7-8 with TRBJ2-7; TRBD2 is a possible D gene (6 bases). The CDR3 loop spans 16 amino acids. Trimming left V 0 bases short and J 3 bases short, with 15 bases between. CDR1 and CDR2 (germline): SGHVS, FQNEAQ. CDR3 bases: TGTGCCAGCAGCTTAGCCCAGCCTAGCGCGTTCTACGAGCAGTACTTC. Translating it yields CASSLAQPSAFYEQYF.

CDR3 DNA: TGTGCCAGCAAGAAAGCGGGGGAGACCCAGTACTTC. Protein: CASKKAGETQYF. This sequence joins TRBV2 and TRBJ2-5; 7 bases match TRBD2. The V and J ends lost 7 bases and 5 bases, in that order; junction bases with no gene match: 4. Germline V CDR1 and CDR2: SNHLY, FYNNEI. CDR3 length: 12 residues.

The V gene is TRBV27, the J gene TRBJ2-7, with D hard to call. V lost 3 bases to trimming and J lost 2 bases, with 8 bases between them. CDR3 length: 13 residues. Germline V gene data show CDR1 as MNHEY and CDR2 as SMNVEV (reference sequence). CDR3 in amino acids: CASSLTPTYEQYF. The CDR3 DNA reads TGTGCCAGCAGTTTGACCCCGACCTACGAGCAGTACTTC.

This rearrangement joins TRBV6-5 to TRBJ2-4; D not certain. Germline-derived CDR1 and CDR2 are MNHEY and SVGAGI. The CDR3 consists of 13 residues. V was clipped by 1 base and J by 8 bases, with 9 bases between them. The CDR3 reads CASSYLGGDIQYF. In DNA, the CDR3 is TGTGCCAGCAGTTACTTGGGTGGCGACATTCAGTACTTC.

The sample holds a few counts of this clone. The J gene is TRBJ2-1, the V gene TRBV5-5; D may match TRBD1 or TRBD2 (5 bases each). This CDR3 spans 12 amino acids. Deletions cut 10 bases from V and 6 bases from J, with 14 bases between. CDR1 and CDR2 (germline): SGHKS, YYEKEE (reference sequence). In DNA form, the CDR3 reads TGTGCCGGCTCCGGGGCCCCCAATGAGCAGTTCTTC. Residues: CAGSGAPNEQFF. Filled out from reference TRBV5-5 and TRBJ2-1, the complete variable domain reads DAGVTQSPTHLIKTRGQQVTLRCSPISGHKSVSWYQQVLGQGPQFIFQYYEKEERGRGNFPDRFSARQFPNYSSELNVNALLLGDSALYLCAGSGAPNEQFFGPGTRLTVL.

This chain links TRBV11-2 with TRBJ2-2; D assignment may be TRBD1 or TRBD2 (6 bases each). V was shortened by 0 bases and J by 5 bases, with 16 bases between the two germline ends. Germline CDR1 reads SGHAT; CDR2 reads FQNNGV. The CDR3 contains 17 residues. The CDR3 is CASSLERMGGETGELFF. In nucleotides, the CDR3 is TGTGCCAGCAGCTTAGAACGCATGGGGGGCGAGACCGGGGAGCTGTTTTTT.

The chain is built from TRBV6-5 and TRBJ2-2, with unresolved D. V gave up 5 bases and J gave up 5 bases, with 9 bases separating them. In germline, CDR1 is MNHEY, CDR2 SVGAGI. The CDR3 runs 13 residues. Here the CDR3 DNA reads TGTGCCAGCAGTCCCGACCCAACCGGGGAGCTGTTTTTT. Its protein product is CASSPDPTGELFF.

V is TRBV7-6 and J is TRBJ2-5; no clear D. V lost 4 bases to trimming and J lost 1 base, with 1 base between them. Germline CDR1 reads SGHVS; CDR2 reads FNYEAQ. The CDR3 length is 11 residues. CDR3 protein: CASSSQETQYF. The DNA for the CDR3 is TGTGCCAGCAGCTCCCAAGAGACCCAGTACTTC.

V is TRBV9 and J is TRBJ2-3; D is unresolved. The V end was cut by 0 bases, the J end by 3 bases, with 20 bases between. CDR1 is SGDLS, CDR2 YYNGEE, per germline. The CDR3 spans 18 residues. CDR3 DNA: TGTGCCAGCAGCGTAGCCCGGGCAGGCTTGAGGTCGACAGATACGCAGTATTTT. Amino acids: CASSVARAGLRSTDTQYF.

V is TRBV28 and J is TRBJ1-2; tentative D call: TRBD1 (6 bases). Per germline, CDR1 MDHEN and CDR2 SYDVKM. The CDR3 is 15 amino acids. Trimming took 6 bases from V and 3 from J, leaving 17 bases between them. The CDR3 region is CASRAGQRVHYGYTF. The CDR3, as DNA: TGTGCCAGCAGAGCCGGACAGAGGGTTCACTATGGCTACACCTTC.

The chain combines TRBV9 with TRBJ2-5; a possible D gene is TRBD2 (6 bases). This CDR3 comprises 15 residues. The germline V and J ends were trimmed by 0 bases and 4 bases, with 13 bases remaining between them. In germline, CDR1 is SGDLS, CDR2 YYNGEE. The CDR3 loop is CASSVVGYGRETQYF. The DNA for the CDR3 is TGTGCCAGCAGCGTAGTCGGTTACGGGAGAGAGACCCAGTACTTC.

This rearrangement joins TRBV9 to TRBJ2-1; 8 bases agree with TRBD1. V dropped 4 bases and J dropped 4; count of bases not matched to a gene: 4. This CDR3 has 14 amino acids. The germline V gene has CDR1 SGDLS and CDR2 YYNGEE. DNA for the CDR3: TGTGCCAGCAGCCATCGGGACAGGTACAATGAGCAGTTCTTC. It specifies CASSHRDRYNEQFF.

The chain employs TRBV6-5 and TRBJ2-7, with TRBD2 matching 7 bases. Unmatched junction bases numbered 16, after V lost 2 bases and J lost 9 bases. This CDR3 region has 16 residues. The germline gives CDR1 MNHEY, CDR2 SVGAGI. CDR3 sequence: CASSYKRGKSYVGQYF. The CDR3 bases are TGTGCCAGCAGTTACAAGCGGGGCAAAAGCTACGTCGGGCAGTACTTC.

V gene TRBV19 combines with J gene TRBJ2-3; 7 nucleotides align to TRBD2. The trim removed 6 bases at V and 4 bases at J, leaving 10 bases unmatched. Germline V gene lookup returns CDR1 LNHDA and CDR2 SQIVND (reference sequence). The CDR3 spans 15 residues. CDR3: CASRETGGRSDTQYF. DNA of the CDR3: TGTGCCAGTAGAGAGACGGGAGGAAGGTCAGATACGCAGTATTTT.

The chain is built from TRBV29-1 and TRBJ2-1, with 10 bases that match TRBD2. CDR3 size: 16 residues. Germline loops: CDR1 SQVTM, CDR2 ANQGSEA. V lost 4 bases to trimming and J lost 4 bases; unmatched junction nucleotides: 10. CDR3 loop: CSVGKGAGGIYNEQFF. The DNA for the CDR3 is TGCAGCGTTGGAAAGGGAGCGGGAGGGATATACAATGAGCAGTTCTTC.

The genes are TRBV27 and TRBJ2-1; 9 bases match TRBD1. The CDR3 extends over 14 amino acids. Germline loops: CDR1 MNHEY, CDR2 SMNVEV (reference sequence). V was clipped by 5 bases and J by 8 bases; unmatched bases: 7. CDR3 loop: CASSPDRGTDEQFF. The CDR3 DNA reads TGTGCCAGCAGTCCGGACAGGGGAACGGATGAGCAGTTCTTC.